The clone carrying this T cell receptor (beta chain) was seen many times. MiXCR, run by TCRdb on the RT-PCR reads, gives a single entry per CDR3 protein. The data contain hundreds of thousands of distinct CDR3 sequences, 12% to 15% of them seen just once; the ten biggest clones take up 6% to 9.5%. This sample is drawn from a study of response to subunit inactivated influenza vaccine. The sample was PBMCs from blood, taken roughly 15 days before vaccination. This TCR derives from a man in his fifties or sixties who received an inactivated influenza vaccine.

In DNA, the CDR3 is TGTGCCAGCAGTGATGGACAGTTCTATGGCTACACCTTC. Encoded protein: CASSDGQFYGYTF. This chain links TRBV2 with TRBJ1-2, with D possibly TRBD1 on 6 matching bases. The CDR3 is made up of 13 amino acids. Looked up from germline, CDR1 is SNHLY and CDR2 is FYNNEI. Trimming left V 3 bases short and J 4 bases short, with 9 bases between.